A single sample is the source of the 14 T cell receptor beta chains below, sequenced in a study of early stage breast cancer tumors. The data were produced by immunoSEQ multiplex PCR, yet TCRdb's version contains in-frame clones alone and is incomplete. The sample lists about 36,000 clones; under 80% were seen once. Specimen: blood. These receptor sequences come from a person between 55 and 70 years old with breast cancer.

The chain joins TRBV5-1 to TRBJ2-7; D gene uncertain. CDR1 and CDR2 from the germline V gene are SGHRS and YFSETQ. This CDR3 is built from 13 residues. The V end lost 0 bases, the J end lost 7 bases, and 11 bases lay between the germline ends. The CDR3 here is CASSLDGRGEQYF. In DNA form, the CDR3 reads TGCGCCAGCAGCTTGGACGGTCGTGGGGAGCAGTACTTC.

The chain uses TRBV4-1 and TRBJ1-4; TRBD1 aligns across 9 bases. In germline, CDR1 is MGHRA, CDR2 YSYEKL. V lost 4 bases, J lost 1 base, and 4 bases stayed unmatched. The CDR3 is 16 residues long. Here the CDR3 DNA reads TGCGCCAGCAGCCGGACAGGGGCTGTAACTAATGAAAAACTGTTTTTT. Translating gives CASSRTGAVTNEKLFF.

The J gene is TRBJ2-7, the V gene TRBV15, with D possibly matching TRBD2 (6 bases). CDR1 and CDR2 (germline): LNHNV, YYDKDF (reference sequence). V dropped 4 bases and J dropped 0 bases, with 10 bases sitting between them. This CDR3 has 14 amino acids. CDR3 sequence reads: CATSTLGGSYEQYF. DNA of the CDR3: TGTGCCACCAGCACCCTGGGGGGCTCCTACGAGCAGTACTTC.

Only a few counts were recorded for this clone. J is TRBJ1-1 and V is TRBV4-1; 9 bases are shared with TRBD1. With 2 bases clipped from V and 5 bases from J, the junction kept 9 bases outside the gene matches. Looked up from germline, CDR1 is MGHRA and CDR2 is YSYEKL. The CDR3 contains 16 residues. The CDR3 reads CASSQTGTGRRTEAFF. CDR3 coding DNA: TGCGCCAGCAGCCAAACCGGGACAGGGCGACGTACTGAAGCTTTCTTT.

V usage is TRBV11-2 and J usage is TRBJ2-1; 7 nucleotides line up with TRBD2. The CDR3 runs 15 residues. J gave up 7 bases and V 6 bases, and 12 bases lay outside the gene matches. Germline lookup yields CDR1 SGHAT and CDR2 FQNNGV. The chain's CDR3 is CASRPWAGERNEQFF. The CDR3 bases are TGTGCCAGCAGGCCATGGGCGGGAGAGAGGAATGAGCAGTTCTTC.

V is TRBV7-2 and J is TRBJ2-5; 11 nucleotides line up with TRBD2. With V trimmed by 3 bases and J by 6 bases, 9 bases remained unmatched. This CDR3 contains 16 residues. Per the germline V gene, CDR1 is SGHTA and CDR2 is FQGNSA. The CDR3 region is CASSLGLAGGQKTQYF. The CDR3 region has the DNA TGTGCCAGCAGCTTGGGATTAGCGGGAGGGCAGAAGACCCAGTACTTC. Full variable domain (rest looked up from reference TRBV7-2 and TRBJ2-5): GAGVSQSPSNKVTEKGKDVELRCDPISGHTALYWYRQSLGQGLEFLIYFQGNSAPDKSGLPSDRFSAERTGGSVSTLTIQRTQQEDSAVYLCASSLGLAGGQKTQYFGPGTRLLVL.

The J gene is TRBJ1-1, the V gene TRBV19, with D maybe TRBD1 (5 bases). Trimming shortened V by 2 bases and J by 3 bases, and 10 bases separated the two germline ends. The CDR3 sequence is 14 residues long. The V gene's germline CDR1 is LNHDA and CDR2 SQIVND (reference sequence). The CDR3 reads CASSIRLGDTEAFF. DNA for the CDR3: TGTGCCAGTAGTATACGCCTGGGGGACACTGAAGCTTTCTTT. The entire variable domain, with the rest obtained from reference TRBV19 and TRBJ1-1, is as follows: DGGITQSPKYLFRKEGQNVTLSCEQNLNHDAMYWYRQDPGQGLRLIYYSQIVNDFQKGDIAEGYSVSREKKESFPLTVTSAQKNPTAFYLCASSIRLGDTEAFFGQGTRLTVV.

CDR3 nucleotides: TGTGCCAGCTCACACAGTGTGTTAGGTTCGGATGAGCAGTTCTTC. As protein: CASSHSVLGSDEQFF. This chain joins TRBV18 and TRBJ2-1; D unresolved. CDR1 is KGHSH and CDR2 is LQKENI in the germline V gene. CDR3 size: 15 residues. V lost 4 bases and J lost 8, with 18 bases in between.

This clone was observed a few times. The genes are TRBV4-2 and TRBJ2-7; perhaps TRBD1 as D (7 bases). Germline V lookup: CDR1 LGHNA, CDR2 YNFKEQ. V lost 4 bases and J lost 3, with 16 bases in between. The CDR3 has 15 residues. The CDR3 reads CASSLDREVRYEQYF. The CDR3 DNA is TGTGCCAGCAGCCTAGACAGGGAGGTCCGCTACGAGCAGTACTTC.

This chain links TRBV6-1 with TRBJ2-3; 9 bases map to TRBD1. CDR1 and CDR2 (germline): MNHNS, SASEGT. V was clipped by 1 base and J by 4 bases; unmatched bases: 3. The CDR3 runs 15 residues. In DNA, the CDR3 is TGTGCCAGCAGTGAAGAGGACAGGGGCCCAGATACGCAGTATTTT. It specifies CASSEEDRGPDTQYF.

Written as DNA, the CDR3 is TGTGCCAGCAGCTCGGGGGTGGGACCCAACCGCCATACGCAGTATTTT. Amino acids: CASSSGVGPNRHTQYF. The rearrangement links TRBV7-2 to TRBJ2-3, with TRBD2 as a possible D gene (6 bases). V gave up 4 bases and J gave up 7 bases, with 21 bases separating them. The CDR3 sequence is 16 residues long. The germline V gene encodes CDR1 SGHTA and CDR2 FQGNSA.

This clone was detected only a few times. The chain combines TRBV4-1 with TRBJ1-1, with a weak D call TRBD1 (6 bases). The CDR3 covers 15 residues. Looked up from germline, CDR1 is MGHRA and CDR2 is YSYEKL. V was cut by 1 base and J by 4 bases, with 13 bases left in between. In nucleotides, the CDR3 is TGCGCCAGCAGCCAAGTGCTGGAGGGGGTCACTGAAGCTTTCTTT. Its protein is CASSQVLEGVTEAFF.

This rearrangement joins TRBV6-5 to TRBJ2-2; D is perhaps TRBD1 (6 bases). CDR1 MNHEY and CDR2 SVGAGI come from the germline V gene. V lost 10 bases, J lost 9 bases, and 18 bases lay in between. The CDR3 contains 13 residues. In nucleotides, the CDR3 is TGTGCCATCTTAAACAGGGATTTACGGGAGCTGTTTTTT. It translates to CAILNRDLRELFF.

This clone counts as medium-sized. The chain uses TRBV29-1 and TRBJ1-1; the match to TRBD1 covers 7 bases. With 5 bases clipped from V and 1 base from J, the junction kept 4 bases outside the gene matches. CDR1 is SQVTM and CDR2 is ANQGSEA in the germline V gene. The CDR3 length is 13 residues. The CDR3 sequence is CSVSGQPNTEAFF. CDR3 sequence (DNA): TGCAGCGTTTCGGGACAGCCGAACACTGAAGCTTTCTTT.